A single sample is the source of the 5 T cell receptor beta chains below, sequenced in a study of shared clonotypes between healthy human individuals. Repertoires were generated with immunoSEQ multiplex PCR, while TCRdb's copy carries only in-frame clones and drops some. The table has approximately 1.5 million clones, about 98.5% seen once. Sequenced sample: naive CD4+ T cells sorted from blood. The subset here: CD45RA+ positively selected. The receptors here all came from a young man in good health.

The chain combines TRBV28 with TRBJ1-2, with 8 bases matching TRBD1. Germline loops: CDR1 MDHEN, CDR2 SYDVKM. The CDR3 runs to 14 residues. V shed 5 bases, J shed 12 bases, and the junction held 14 bases outside the gene matches. CDR3 DNA sequence: TGTGCCAGCAGTCTGACTCCCTCAGGGGGCATCCACACCTTC. Residues: CASSLTPSGGIHTF.

This chain links TRBV7-9 with TRBJ1-1, with D tentatively TRBD1 (6 bases). This CDR3 comprises 16 residues. The V gene lost 2 bases and the J gene lost 6 bases, with 19 bases spanning the gap. Germline lookup yields CDR1 SEHNR and CDR2 FQNEAQ (reference sequence). CDR3 loop: CASSLWLGTTASEAFF. CDR3 sequence (DNA): TGTGCCAGCAGCTTATGGCTTGGGACAACGGCTTCTGAAGCTTTCTTT.

J is TRBJ2-7 and V is TRBV27; TRBD2 agrees at 9 bases. The V gene end was trimmed by 8 bases and the J gene end by 3 bases; junction bases not matched to a gene: 11. CDR3 length: 15 residues. CDR1 is MNHEY and CDR2 is SMNVEV in the germline V gene (reference sequence). The CDR3: CASGTPRGRVYEQYF. Written as DNA, the CDR3 is TGTGCCAGCGGAACTCCCCGCGGGAGGGTCTACGAGCAGTACTTC.

Regarding this clone: An end of the junction does not agree with germline; a read error may underlie this. This chain uses TRBV2 with TRBJ2-7; no clear D gene. The CDR3 runs to 11 residues. Germline CDR1 SNHLY, CDR2 FYNNEI. The DNA of the CDR3 is TGTGCCAGCAGTGTATCAGGTGAGGTCAGCTTC. Protein: CASSVSGEVSF.

V usage is TRBV9 and J usage is TRBJ2-1; tentative D call: TRBD1 (6 bases). Germline V gene sequence: CDR1 SGDLS, CDR2 YYNGEE. The CDR3 length is 16 residues. Trimming left V 2 bases short and J 3 bases short, with 15 bases between. The CDR3 coding sequence is TGTGCCAGCAGCGTCAAAGGGGGATTTAACTACAATGAGCAGTTCTTC. Translated, it gives CASSVKGGFNYNEQFF.